This T cell receptor (beta chain) originates from a study of blood T cell repertoires in COVID-19. At the level of the study: Samples of COVID-19 (acute and convalescent) were obtained from the United States, Italy and Spain. In each case, the material was cDNA or gDNA derived from T cells, B-cell-depleted T cells, or PBMCs.

Germline assignment: CDR1 MNHEY and CDR2 SMNVEV (reference sequence). With V trimmed by 10 bases and J by 7 bases, 7 bases remained unmatched. The CDR3 extends over 14 amino acids. This clone was observed a few times. In the source study's methods: Reference gene primer amplification gave nucleated cell count estimates. Profiled with immunoSEQ multiplex PCR; TCRdb holds only in-frame clones, not every one. V, J and clone size reflect that table, while D and trimming were determined from the DNA. In the table there are about 190,000 clones, roughly 90% of which are singletons. The sequence was collected from a man over 45 with acute or convalescent COVID-19. This chain joins TRBV27 and TRBJ2-1, with 13 bases identical to TRBD2. The sample consisted of peripheral blood. For the CDR3, the DNA is TGTGCCACCATGGGGACTAGCGGGATGAATGAGCAGTTCTTC. Translation: CATMGTSGMNEQFF.